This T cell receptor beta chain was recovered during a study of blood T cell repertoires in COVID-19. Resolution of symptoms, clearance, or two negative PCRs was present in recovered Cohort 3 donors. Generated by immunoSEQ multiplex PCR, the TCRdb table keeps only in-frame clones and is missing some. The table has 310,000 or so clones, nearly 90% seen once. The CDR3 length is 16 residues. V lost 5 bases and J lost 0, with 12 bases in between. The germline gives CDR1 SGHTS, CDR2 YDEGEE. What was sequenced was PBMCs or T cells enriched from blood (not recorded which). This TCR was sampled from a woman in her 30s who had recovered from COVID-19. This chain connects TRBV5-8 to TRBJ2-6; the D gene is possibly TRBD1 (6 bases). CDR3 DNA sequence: TGTGCCAGCAGTCCGGACAGACCCTCTGGGGCCAACGTCCTGACTTTC. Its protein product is CASSPDRPSGANVLTF.